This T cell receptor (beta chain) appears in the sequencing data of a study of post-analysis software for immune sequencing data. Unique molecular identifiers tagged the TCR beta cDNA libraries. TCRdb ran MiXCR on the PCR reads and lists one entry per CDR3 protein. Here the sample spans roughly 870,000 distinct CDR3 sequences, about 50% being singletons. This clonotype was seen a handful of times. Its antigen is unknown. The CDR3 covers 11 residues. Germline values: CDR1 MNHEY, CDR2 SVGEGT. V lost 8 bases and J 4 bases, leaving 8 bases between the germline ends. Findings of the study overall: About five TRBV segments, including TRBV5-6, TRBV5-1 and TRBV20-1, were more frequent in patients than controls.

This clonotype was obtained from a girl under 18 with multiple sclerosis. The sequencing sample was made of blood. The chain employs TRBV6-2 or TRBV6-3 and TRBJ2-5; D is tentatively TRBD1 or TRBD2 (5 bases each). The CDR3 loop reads CASSGPETQYF. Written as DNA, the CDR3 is TGTGCCAGCTCGGGACCAGAGACCCAGTACTTC.